The clone carrying this T cell receptor beta chain occurred a few times. Its antigen is not known. The TCR alpha and TCR beta cDNA libraries, bearing sample barcodes and UMIs, were generated by 5'RACE using constant-segment primers. TCRdb reprocessed the 5' RACE reads with MiXCR, giving one entry per CDR3 protein. The sample includes 350,000 to 500,000 distinct CDR3 sequences, more than 15% seen only once; the top ten take approximately 21%. CDR1 is ENHRY and CDR2 is SYGVKD in the germline V gene. This CDR3 has 12 amino acids. Trimming removed 4 bases at V and 3 bases at J, with 5 bases between. This sample stems from a study of T-cell memory formation after mild COVID-19. The study's findings and limits: Contracting CD8+ clones were enriched in EMRA, CD4+ mainly in CM and EM. Memory from before infection featured some responding clones, which suggests cross-reactive memory joined.

Sequenced material: PBMCs or a T cell subset sorted from them (not recorded which). The V and J genes are TRBV10-3 and TRBJ2-3, with D uncertain. The sequence was collected from a man between 18 and 35 years old who had mild COVID-19 (a few samples of this study predate the infection). Cell type and time point are not known. The CDR3 bases are TGTGCCATCAGTGCAGCTACAGATACGCAGTATTTT. Translation gives CAISAATDTQYF.